This T cell receptor beta chain is from a study of T-cell reconstitution after alpha-beta-depleted transplantation in children (dated by TCRdb to the mid-2010s). Regarding the complete study: Using TCR repertoire profiling, the study followed T-cell immune reconstitution in a quantitative way in children after TCRalphabeta/CD19-depleted allogeneic hematopoietic cell transplantation. General conclusions and limits of the study: The frequencies of hyperexpanded clones fell over the following months, and after one year, T-cell counts and TCRbeta diversity were mostly attributed to newly produced T cells. The apparently early alphabetaT-cell count recovery about two months after transplant was reportedly dependent on only several hundred rapidly expanded clones derived from non-depleted graft cells. In some patients, the high TCRbeta diversity seen at day 60 was put down to recipient T cells and intrathymic progenitors that had survived conditioning.

This clonotype came up many times. Its antigen is not yet known. Base qualities were left out, and no much larger clone turns up one base away. In light of the paper, this sample's treatment or condition label describes: allogeneic hematopoietic cell transplantation with graft depleted of TCRalphabeta T cells and CD19 B cells. The children who served as transplant recipients had been given grafts of TCRalphabeta/CD19-depleted allogeneic hematopoietic cells. The library came from PCR. The sequencing machine was an Illumina HiSeq 2500. TCR library preparation used molecular barcoding, with unique molecular identifiers applied to normalize quantification of the TCRbeta repertoire. TCRdb itself trimmed the public reads at Q25 with fastp, ran MiXCR and retained productive beta chains. Each entry merges the rows of one CDR3 protein and shows their most common DNA and genes. In this sample the table shows 250,000 to 300,000 distinct CDR3 sequences, 10% of which occur a single time. The ten most abundant clones make up 7.5% of the sample.

V is trimmed back by 6 bases and J by 6 bases, and the junction contains 8 bases that no gene match accounts for. From its cysteine to its phenylalanine, the CDR3 spans 14 amino acids. CDR3 DNA is the only sequence kept; it has 42 bases, read in frame from the first base. Taken from the germline V gene, the CDR1 and CDR2 loops are SGHTA and FQGNSA. This receptor was identified in a boy less than two years old with acute myeloid leukemia, due to receive a stem cell transplant. The sequence links TRBV7-2 to TRBJ2-1; TRBD2 agrees with 7 junctional bases. Sequenced here: PBMCs, sampled before TCRalphabeta/CD19-depleted stem cell transplant. DNA sequence: TGTGCCAGCAGTGCGGGAGTAATGGGCAATGAGCAGTTCTTC. It translates to CASSAGVMGNEQFF.